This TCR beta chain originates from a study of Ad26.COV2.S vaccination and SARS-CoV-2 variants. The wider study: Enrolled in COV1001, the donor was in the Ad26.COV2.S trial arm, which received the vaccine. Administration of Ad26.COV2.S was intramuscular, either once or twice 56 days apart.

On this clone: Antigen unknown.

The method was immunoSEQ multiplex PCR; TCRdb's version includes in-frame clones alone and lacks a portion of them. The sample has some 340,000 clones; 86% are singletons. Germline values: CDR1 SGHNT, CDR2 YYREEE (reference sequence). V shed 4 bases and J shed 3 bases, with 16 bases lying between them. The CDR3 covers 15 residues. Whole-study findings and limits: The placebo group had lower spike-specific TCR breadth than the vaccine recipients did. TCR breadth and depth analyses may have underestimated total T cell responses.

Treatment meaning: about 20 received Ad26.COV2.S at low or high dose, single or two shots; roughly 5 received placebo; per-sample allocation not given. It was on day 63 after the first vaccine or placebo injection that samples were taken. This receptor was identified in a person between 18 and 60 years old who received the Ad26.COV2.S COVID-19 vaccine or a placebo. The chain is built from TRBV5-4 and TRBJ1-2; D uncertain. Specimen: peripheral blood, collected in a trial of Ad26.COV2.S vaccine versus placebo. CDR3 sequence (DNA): TGTGCCAGCAGCGAAAACCGCCGAGGCGACTATGGCTACACCTTC. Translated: CASSENRRGDYGYTF.